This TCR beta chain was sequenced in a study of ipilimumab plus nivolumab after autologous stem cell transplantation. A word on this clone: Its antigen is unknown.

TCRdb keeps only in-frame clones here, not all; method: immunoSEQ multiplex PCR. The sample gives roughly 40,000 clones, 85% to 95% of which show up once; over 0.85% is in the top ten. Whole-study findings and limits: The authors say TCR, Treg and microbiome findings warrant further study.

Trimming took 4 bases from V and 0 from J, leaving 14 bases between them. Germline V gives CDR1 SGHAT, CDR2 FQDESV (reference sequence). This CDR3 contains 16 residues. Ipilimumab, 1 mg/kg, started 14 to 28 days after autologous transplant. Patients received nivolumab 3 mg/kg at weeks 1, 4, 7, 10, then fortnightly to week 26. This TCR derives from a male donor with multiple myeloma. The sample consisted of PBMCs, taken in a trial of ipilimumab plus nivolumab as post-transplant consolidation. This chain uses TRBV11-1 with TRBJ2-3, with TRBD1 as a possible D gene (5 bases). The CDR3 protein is CASSSDSTLSTDTQYF. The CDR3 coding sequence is TGTGCCAGCAGCTCAGACAGCACCCTTAGCACAGATACGCAGTATTTT.